These 10 T cell receptor beta chains were all obtained from the same sample, sequenced in a study of cytomegalovirus exposure and HLA in healthy donors. Use of 60 Vbeta and 13 Jbeta primers characterized the PCR. Measured with immunoSEQ multiplex PCR; TCRdb has only the in-frame clones, and not every one. The sample lists about 180,000 clones, 70% to 80% seen once, with around 1.6% in the top ten. The sequencing input was PBMCs. The receptor set was obtained from a man between 18 and 29 years old in good health and CMV-seronegative.

This clone has more than one count but fewer than ten. The V and J genes are TRBV6-4 and TRBJ2-1; 9 bases are a match to TRBD2. The CDR3 covers 15 residues. Germline CDR1 and CDR2: MRHNA and SNTAGT. J gave up 8 bases and V 0 bases, and 5 bases lay outside the gene matches. CDR3 in amino acids: CASSDSETSGHEQFF. CDR3 sequence (DNA): TGTGCCAGCAGTGACTCGGAGACTAGCGGCCATGAGCAGTTCTTC.

This clone appeared a few times. The chain carries TRBV2 and TRBJ2-2, with a possible D match to TRBD2 (7 bases). Germline V gene lookup returns CDR1 SNHLY and CDR2 FYNNEI. This CDR3 is 15 amino acids long. Trimming took off 6 bases at V and 3 bases at J, with 14 bases between the two ends. The DNA for the CDR3 is TGTGCCAGCAGGGGGGGGGCGAGCTACACCGGGGAGCTGTTTTTT. Translation gives CASRGGASYTGELFF.

The chain links TRBV6-4 to TRBJ2-1, with a possible D match to TRBD2 (7 bases). Germline V lookup: CDR1 MRHNA, CDR2 SNTAGT. V lost 4 bases, J lost 9 bases, and 13 bases lay in between. CDR3 length equals 13 residues. CDR3 coding DNA: TGTGCCAGCAGTGTGGGGGGGCCCGGTGAGCAGTTCTTC. Translating gives CASSVGGPGEQFF.

The V call is TRBV2, the J call TRBJ2-7; D uncertain. This CDR3 is built from 13 residues. V dropped 8 bases and J dropped 2 bases, with 13 bases sitting between them. Germline-derived CDR1 and CDR2 are SNHLY and FYNNEI. The CDR3 here is CASVRAGTYEQYF. The CDR3 nucleotides read TGTGCCAGCGTCAGAGCAGGAACCTACGAGCAGTACTTC.

The chain recombines TRBV2 with TRBJ2-7; 10 bases map to TRBD1. CDR3 length: 13 residues. CDR1 and CDR2 from the germline V gene are SNHLY and FYNNEI. The V segment lost 10 bases and the J segment 6 bases; nucleotides outside the gene matches: 9. In nucleotides, the CDR3 is TGTGCCACGCCGGGACAGGGGAAGCGCGAGCAGTACTTC. It codes for CATPGQGKREQYF.

V is TRBV7-3 and J is TRBJ2-5; 9 positions match TRBD1. Germline V gene sequence: CDR1 SGHTA, CDR2 FQGTGA. The CDR3 totals 17 residues. Trimming removed 4 bases from V and 1 base from J; junction bases left unmatched: 10. CDR3 sequence (DNA): TGTGCCAGCAGCTCGGGACACAGGGGGCGCGTCCAAGAGACCCAGTACTTC. Its protein product is CASSSGHRGRVQETQYF. The full variable domain, with the rest looked up from reference TRBV7-3 and TRBJ2-5, is GAGVSQTPSNKVTEKGKYVELRCDPISGHTALYWYRQSLGQGPEFLIYFQGTGAADDSGLPNDRFFAVRPEGSVSTLKIQRTERGDSAVYLCASSSGHRGRVQETQYFGPGTRLLVL.

This chain joins TRBV2 and TRBJ2-2; 14 nucleotides align to TRBD2. Germline V gene lookup returns CDR1 SNHLY and CDR2 FYNNEI. The length of the CDR3 is 16 residues. With 5 bases clipped from V and 5 bases from J, the junction kept 4 bases outside the gene matches. The CDR3 here is CASSSRLAGGTGELFF. Here the CDR3 DNA reads TGTGCCAGCAGTTCCCGACTAGCGGGGGGGACCGGGGAGCTGTTTTTT. Complete variable domain (other parts from reference TRBV2 and TRBJ2-2): EPEVTQTPSHQVTQMGQEVILRCVPISNHLYFYWYRQILGQKVEFLVSFYNNEISEKSEIFDDQFSVERPDGSNFTLKIRSTKLEDSAMYFCASSSRLAGGTGELFFGEGSRLTVL.

This chain connects TRBV12-5 to TRBJ1-5, with a tentative D call TRBD1 (5 bases). V dropped 5 bases and J dropped 4 bases, with 15 bases sitting between them. This CDR3 has 15 residues. From germline, CDR1 is LGHNT and CDR2 FRNRAP. CDR3 protein: CASGPPRQLNQPQHF. In DNA, the CDR3 is TGTGCTAGTGGTCCCCCGAGACAGCTTAATCAGCCCCAGCATTTT.

Worth noting for this clone: The junction differs from germline at one of its ends, possibly a read error. The chain carries TRBV19 and TRBJ1-5; 8 positions agree with TRBD1. Germline-derived CDR1 and CDR2 are LNHDA and SQIVND (reference sequence). The CDR3 covers 15 residues. The CDR3 DNA is TGTGCCAGTAGGATAGAGGACAGGGAAGGTCAGCCCCAGCATTTT. It encodes CASRIEDREGQPQHF.

The chain uses TRBV5-4 and TRBJ2-3, with 10 bases that match TRBD1. Germline V lookup: CDR1 SGHNT, CDR2 YYREEE (reference sequence). CDR3 length equals 16 residues. With V trimmed by 5 bases and J by 5 bases, 11 bases remained unmatched. CDR3 in amino acids: CASSARDRGFRDTQYF. CDR3 coding DNA: TGTGCCAGCAGTGCCCGGGACAGGGGTTTTAGAGATACGCAGTATTTT.